A selection of T cell receptor beta chains follows, all from one sample in a study of cytomegalovirus exposure and HLA in healthy donors. The table came from immunoSEQ multiplex PCR; TCRdb's copy has only in-frame clones and leaves some out. There are about 150,000 clones in the sample; more than 60% occur only once, and approximately 13% lies in the top ten. The sequencing sample was made of PBMCs. The origin of the receptors is a middle-aged man in good health and CMV-seropositive. CDR3s include the opening cysteine and the closing phenylalanine or tryptophan. A D gene is named only where the DNA matches it firmly. Expanded clones get a size class; other rows say once, few or many, or leave the size out.

d_gene	abundance	v_gene	len	j_gene	CDR3aa	CDR3nt
TRBD1	.	TRBV7-2	14	TRBJ1-2	CASSLGQGAGGYTF	TGTGCCAGCAGCCTCGGACAGGGGGCGGGGGGCTACACCTTC
.	.	TRBV7-2	12	TRBJ2-3	CASSFSGDTQYF	TGTGCCAGCAGCTTCAGCGGTGATACGCAGTATTTT
.	.	TRBV28	14	TRBJ2-5	CASSTSRNQETQYF	.
.	.	TRBV10-3	14	TRBJ2-7	CAISERGSSYEQYF	TGTGCCATCAGTGAACGAGGGAGCTCCTACGAGCAGTACTTC
TRBD2	few	TRBV5-4	15	TRBJ2-3	CASSLASGSTDTQYF	TGTGCCAGCAGCTTGGCTAGCGGGAGTACAGATACGCAGTATTTT
.	.	TRBV2	14	TRBJ1-4	CASTQQGANEKLFF	TGTGCCAGCACCCAACAGGGTGCTAATGAAAAACTGTTTTTT
TRBD1	few	TRBV28	13	TRBJ2-5	CASSIQGAGTQYF	TGTGCCAGCAGCATACAGGGGGCAGGGACCCAGTACTTC
TRBD1	.	TRBV4-1	15	TRBJ2-7	CASSQTGTGDYEQYF	TGCGCCAGCAGCCAAACCGGGACAGGGGACTACGAGCAGTACTTC
TRBD1	.	TRBV7-9	14	TRBJ1-2	CASSSYRGWDGYTF	TGTGCCAGCAGCTCGTACAGGGGGTGGGATGGCTACACCTTC
.	.	TRBV27	15	TRBJ1-5	CASSLAGIGRQPQHF	TGTGCCAGCAGTTTAGCAGGGATAGGCCGGCAGCCCCAGCATTTT
TRBD1	.	TRBV9	15	TRBJ1-2	CASSVEGKGAYGYTF	TGTGCCAGCAGCGTAGAAGGGAAGGGGGCCTATGGCTACACCTTC
.	once	TRBV6-6	12	TRBJ1-5	CASRNSGGPQHF	TGTGCCAGCAGAAATTCCGGCGGGCCCCAGCATTTT
.	once	TRBV28	14	TRBJ2-2	CASRGTAGTGELFF	TGTGCCAGCAGAGGGACTGCGGGGACCGGGGAGCTGTTTTTT
TRBD1	.	TRBV5-1	15	TRBJ2-5	CASSTGTGRQETQYF	TGCGCCAGCAGCACCGGGACAGGGAGACAAGAGACCCAGTACTTC
.	few	TRBV19	13	TRBJ2-5	CASRSRTMETQYF	TGTGCCAGTAGGAGCAGGACTATGGAGACCCAGTACTTC
.	.	TRBV28	17	TRBJ2-3	CASSLPRDSPSTDTQYF	TGTGCCAGCAGTTTACCCCGAGACTCCCCAAGCACAGATACGCAGTATTTT
TRBD1	.	TRBV29-1	14	TRBJ1-2	CSAHGQGAFSGYTF	TGCAGCGCCCACGGACAGGGGGCGTTTAGTGGCTACACCTTC
.	.	TRBV5-4	15	TRBJ2-2	CASSPIPGATGELFF	TGTGCCAGCAGCCCCATTCCGGGAGCGACCGGGGAGCTGTTTTTT
TRBD1	.	TRBV27	15	TRBJ2-1	CASSFGQGGYNEQFF	TGTGCCAGCAGTTTCGGACAGGGCGGTTACAATGAGCAGTTCTTC
TRBD2	.	TRBV29-1	12	TRBJ2-1	CSVLAAYNEQFF	TGCAGCGTTCTAGCGGCATACAATGAGCAGTTCTTC
.	few	TRBV7-9	13	TRBJ2-3	CASSLRQTDTQYF	TGTGCCAGCAGCTTGCGGCAAACAGATACGCAGTATTTT
TRBD2	.	TRBV7-9	16	TRBJ2-3	CASSLGGSGRVDTQYF	TGTGCCAGCAGCTTAGGGGGGAGCGGGAGGGTCGATACGCAGTATTTT
TRBD1	.	TRBV28	15	TRBJ2-5	CASISGTGGRETQYF	TGTGCCAGCATCTCCGGGACAGGGGGGCGAGAGACCCAGTACTTC
.	.	TRBV4-3	13	TRBJ2-1	CASSQVPVHEQFF	TGCGCCAGCAGCCAAGTACCAGTACACGAGCAGTTCTTC
.	few	TRBV4-2	15	TRBJ2-7	CASSQDRTSSREQYF	TGTGCCAGCAGCCAAGACCGAACTAGTTCAAGGGAGCAGTACTTC
TRBD1	.	TRBV7-7	16	TRBJ2-5	CASSLRKDRGRGTQYF	TGTGCCAGCAGCTTAAGAAAGGACAGGGGGCGCGGGACCCAGTACTTC
TRBD1	.	TRBV6-1	15	TRBJ1-1	CASRSQGAMNTEAFF	TGTGCCAGCAGGTCACAGGGGGCCATGAACACTGAAGCTTTCTTT
TRBD2	.	TRBV29-1	17	TRBJ2-3	CSVDDAGLAGVPDTQYF	TGCAGCGTTGACGACGCGGGACTAGCGGGAGTTCCAGATACGCAGTATTTT
TRBD1	.	TRBV7-9	15	TRBJ2-1	CASSWAGTGGSEQFF	TGTGCCAGCAGCTGGGCGGGAACAGGGGGCAGTGAGCAGTTCTTC
TRBD1	.	TRBV5-5	14	TRBJ1-1	CASSLGTANTEAFF	TGTGCCAGCAGCCTCGGGACAGCCAACACTGAAGCTTTCTTT
.	once	TRBV28	15	TRBJ2-3	CASSTLAQTSHTQYF	TGTGCCAGCAGCACTCTAGCCCAAACCTCACATACGCAGTATTTT
.	.	TRBV11-1	13	TRBJ1-5	CASSQELGAPQHF	TGTGCCAGCAGCCAAGAGCTAGGCGCGCCCCAGCATTTT
TRBD2	.	TRBV5-1	19	TRBJ2-1	CASSPWVAGGLGDLNEQFF	TGCGCCAGCAGCCCCTGGGTAGCGGGAGGGCTGGGTGATCTCAATGAGCAGTTCTTC
TRBD2	.	TRBV19	15	TRBJ2-7	CASSIKGGPSLEQYF	TGTGCCAGTAGTATCAAGGGAGGGCCTTCGCTCGAGCAGTACTTC
TRBD1	.	TRBV27	15	TRBJ1-1	CASTVGGRENTEAFF	TGTGCCAGCACCGTAGGGGGCAGGGAGAACACTGAAGCTTTCTTT
.	.	TRBV2	14	TRBJ2-1	CASSSSLGSYEQFF	TGTGCCAGCAGTAGTAGCCTTGGGAGTTATGAGCAGTTCTTC
TRBD1	.	TRBV10-3	15	TRBJ1-2	CAISYTGGADYGYTF	TGTGCCATCAGTTACACAGGGGGCGCCGACTATGGCTACACCTTC
.	.	TRBV5-4	15	TRBJ1-1	CASSLSRGLNTEAFF	TGTGCCAGCAGCTTGTCGCGGGGCTTGAACACTGAAGCTTTCTTT
.	.	TRBV29-1	14	TRBJ1-1	CSVEQRLMNTEAFF	TGCAGCGTTGAGCAGAGACTTATGAACACTGAAGCTTTCTTT
.	.	TRBV30	16	TRBJ2-7	CAWSVMVGFQPYEQYF	TGTGCCTGGAGTGTCATGGTCGGGTTTCAACCCTACGAGCAGTACTTC
.	.	TRBV18	14	TRBJ2-3	CASSSGTGIDTQYF	TGTGCCAGCTCATCCGGGACTGGTATAGATACGCAGTATTTT
.	.	TRBV6-1	19	TRBJ2-6	CASSELPPEGTAGANVLTF	TGTGCCAGCAGTGAACTCCCCCCGGAGGGAACGGCTGGGGCCAACGTCCTGACTTTC
TRBD1	.	TRBV5-1	16	TRBJ1-2	CASSLGQGAPNYGYTF	TGCGCCAGCAGCTTGGGACAGGGGGCGCCCAACTATGGCTACACCTTC
.	few	TRBV5-1	15	TRBJ2-3	CASSLRGPNTDTQYF	TGCGCCAGCAGCTTACGTGGGCCAAACACAGATACGCAGTATTTT